The subject of this entry is one T cell receptor beta chain. Its antigen is undetermined. TCRdb re-called the RT-PCR reads with MiXCR, one entry per CDR3 protein. The table shows hundreds of thousands of distinct CDR3 sequences, with approximately 11% occurring only once. The data derive from a study of response to subunit inactivated influenza vaccine. The V segment lost 4 bases and the J segment 7 bases; nucleotides outside the gene matches: 9. Per germline, CDR1 MGHDK and CDR2 SYGVNS. CDR3 length equals 14 residues. General observations from the study: It was the authors' suggestion that each seasonal influenza vaccination recruits few new T cells.

The TCR comes from a middle-aged man who received an inactivated influenza vaccine. The chain uses TRBV25-1 and TRBJ2-7; TRBD2 agrees at 8 bases. Here the sequenced sample was PBMCs from blood, taken about 40 days after vaccination. CDR3 residues: CASSGAGGAWEQYF. The CDR3 nucleotides read TGTGCCAGCAGTGGAGCCGGGGGGGCTTGGGAGCAGTACTTC.